This T cell receptor beta chain was sequenced for a study of control samples from healthy donors and cancer patients. Some clones are missing from TCRdb's copy, which holds only in-frame ones; the method was immunoSEQ multiplex PCR. The data contain about 94,000 clones, 90% of them singletons. The CDR3 covers 12 residues. The germline V gene has CDR1 SGHDT and CDR2 YYEEEE. V shed 4 bases and J shed 8 bases, with 12 bases lying between them. The receptor was derived from a woman in her late teens or twenties in good health. The gene calls are TRBV5-6 and TRBJ1-2; a possible D gene is TRBD1 (5 bases). Material: blood. CDR3: CASSTPGGGYTF. The DNA for the CDR3 is TGTGCCAGCAGCACGCCCGGGGGAGGCTACACCTTC.